A selection of T cell receptor beta chains follows, all from one sample in a study of PD-L1 blockade in urothelial cancer. Profiled with immunoSEQ multiplex PCR; TCRdb holds only in-frame clones, not every one. Of more than 90,000 clones listed, around 86% are singletons. Material: PBMCs, obtained around atezolizumab (anti-PD-L1) treatment. The receptor set was obtained from a man aged 60 to 75 with urothelial cancer. Each CDR3 is given with its conserved first and last residue. D genes are given only for firm matches.

d_gene | len | v_gene | CDR3aa
TRBD2 | 15 | TRBV11-1 | CASSPTSGSADTQYF
TRBD1 | 17 | TRBV7-3 | CASSLTPGTGMNTEAFF
- | 14 | TRBV18 | CASSGDSAVGEQFF
- | 15 | TRBV28 | CASRKARGLAGELFF
- | 14 | TRBV5-1 | CASSLTRGGETQYF
TRBD1 | 13 | TRBV5-1 | CASSPGQQETQYF
- | 13 | TRBV11-1 | CASSGPSNYGYTF
- | 13 | TRBV19 | CASSKRQGTEAFF
- | 14 | TRBV5-1 | CASSYQTGKETQYF
- | 16 | TRBV7-2 | CASSSQGSLGTDTQYF
TRBD1 | 17 | TRBV19 | CASSAGQGAIAKNIQYF
TRBD1 | 16 | TRBV7-9 | CASSPTGQGSNQPQHF
TRBD1 | 12 | TRBV29-1 | CSVDRDFTEAFF